This T cell receptor beta chain was obtained from a study of blood T cell repertoires in COVID-19. On the study more broadly: Italy, Spain and the United States were the sources of the convalescent and acute COVID-19 samples. Sources were T cells, B-cell-depleted T cells, or PBMCs; the material itself was cDNA or gDNA.

The CDR3 spans 13 residues. Germline assignment: CDR1 SGHRS and CDR2 YFSETQ. V shed 4 bases and J shed 5 bases, with 7 bases lying between them. Under the authors' procedure: Reference gene primer amplification gave estimated nucleated cell counts. Only in-frame clones appear in the TCRdb table, and some are missing; sequencing was by immunoSEQ multiplex PCR. Clone size and V and J calls were adopted from that table, with D and trimming inferred from the DNA. The data contain about 59,000 clones, about 90% of them singletons. The J gene is TRBJ1-6, the V gene TRBV5-1; no clear D gene. The clonotype comes from an older man in a cohort sampled during active COVID-19. Sequenced material: peripheral blood. The CDR3 protein is CASSQEDNSPLHF. The CDR3 DNA sequence: TGCGCCAGCAGCCAAGAGGATAATTCACCCCTCCACTTT.